This T cell receptor (beta chain) was sequenced during a study of early T cells in non-severe SARS-CoV-2 infection listed by TCRdb under 2021. For context, the study as a whole: Because TCR sequencing relied on bulk RNA taken from unsorted whole blood, pairing of alpha and beta chains was not possible.

Receptors were amplified or captured by 5' RACE. The sequencing machine was a NextSeq 500. Unique molecular identifiers were attached to individual cDNA molecules in the TCR library protocol so that sequencing error and PCR bias could be corrected. Sequencing covered both TCR alpha and beta chains, and within each sample the abundances of alpha and beta sequences were tightly co-correlated. The paper's processing steps were these. V gene, J gene and CDR3 annotation of TCR sequences was performed with Decombinator V4. Expanded TCRs were defined as changing significantly between any two time points under a Poisson model with p below 0.0001. TCR abundances were normalised to the total number of TCRs sequenced in each sample and reported as counts per million. MAIT TCRs were defined by TRAV1-2 paired with TRAJ12, TRAJ20 or TRAJ33, and iNKT TCRs by TRAV10 paired with TRAJ18. A search of VDJdb, accessed on 1 November 2021, was run for TCRs annotated to CMV, EBV and SARS-CoV-2, with TCRs annotated for multiple antigens excluded. TCRdb reprocessing: public reads trimmed at Q25 with fastp, clones called with MiXCR, in-frame beta chains kept. Each CDR3 protein appears once, grouped with its most common genes and DNA. For this entry, the V and J calls and clone size follow TCRdb and not the study's own pipeline. The sample contains 30,000 or so distinct CDR3 sequences, around 4.2% of them found a single time. The ten largest clones take up 8.2% of the sample.

The study was a case-control design nested within a healthcare worker cohort in London, UK, with weekly nasopharyngeal swab PCR tests and blood sampling. Healthcare workers were recruited between 23 and 31 March 2020, during the week of the UK lockdown, and were followed weekly for up to roughly 15 weeks. What the research found in general, with its limitations: Matching against VDJdb was skewed toward anti-spike CD8 responses, likely underestimated virus-specific expansions, and missed private and CD4 specificities.

In regard to this clonotype: The target of this receptor is not known. The sample holds no much larger clone one base away, and base qualities are not on file.

According to the germline V gene, CDR1 reads SGHTA and CDR2 reads FQGNSA. V is pruned by 1 base and J by 2 bases, leaving 9 bases of the junction without a gene match. Spanning cysteine to phenylalanine, the CDR3 consists of 18 amino acids. The CDR3 DNA has 54 bases and is translated from base 1. The sequence is built from TRBV7-2 and TRBJ2-1, with 9 central nucleotides matching TRBD2. The receptor's source is an adult who was a healthcare worker with PCR-confirmed SARS-CoV-2 infection or an uninfected control (not recorded which). The sample comprised whole blood. The CDR3 here reads CASSLVGTSPAAYNEQFF. The base sequence is TGTGCCAGCAGCTTAGTAGGGACTAGCCCCGCGGCCTACAATGAGCAGTTCTTC.